This T cell receptor beta chain was retrieved from a study of cytomegalovirus exposure and HLA in healthy donors (dated by TCRdb to about 2017). Study-wide context: According to an earlier analysis of around 600 of the donors, roughly 180 million T cells yielded 120 million or so unique TCR beta sequences and approximately 300 Gb of sequence data. To study patterns of TCR occurrence, a later analysis re-analyzed previously published TCR beta repertoires from 666 donors and added high-resolution HLA genotyping. A later genetic analysis used genome-wide SNP genotypes for about 55% of the 666 donors, treating that subset as a discovery cohort. All discovery cohort repertoires had been generated using a single sequencing platform. In an earlier analysis of 587 of the donors, high-throughput TCR beta sequencing was used to judge whether each TCR beta V gene segment behaved as functional or pseudogenic. Rather than drawing on any new phenotypic data, the later analysis identified candidate immune exposures from TCR beta sequences and the way those sequences occurred across donors. HLA typing covered class I and class II loci at four-digit resolution. The study aimed to test whether signatures of past pathogen exposure could be identified by cataloging public T cell receptors. On average, roughly 240,000 unique TCR beta nucleotide sequences were sequenced per donor among a few hundred genotyped donors of the cohort, with 15% to 20% of those sequences being non-productive. Besides the first cohort of hundreds of subjects, a separate validation cohort made up of over a hundred different subjects was used. The genetic ancestry cluster associated with self-reported Caucasian donors included 80% to 90% of the roughly 360 genotyped donors. Typing coverage varied by locus: roughly 629-640 donors for A, B, C, DRB1 and DQB1; 522 for DQA1; approximately 610 for DPA1; around 450 for DPB1. An early release that covered about 600 HLA-typed donors contained around 330 gigabases of sequencing data and about 84 million unique TCR sequences. The study profiled the T cell repertoires of approximately 700 subjects by immunosequencing and related them to cytomegalovirus serostatus. Donor age, sex, ethnicity and CMV serostatus were compiled alongside the repertoire data. A handful of DR-DQ haplotypes were handled as single units for association and clustering because linkage in the cohort was strong. To predict cytomegalovirus infection status, the study brought together high-throughput TCR immunosequencing, statistical association of individual TCRs with disease status, and machine learning. Summary of the overall study and its limitations: The classifier was reported to diagnose cytomegalovirus status with high specificity and sensitivity in both the original and validation cohorts. Roughly uniform sequencing depth across donors was assumed in presence/absence analyses, although this assumption may not hold. The authors suggested that the approach could potentially be extended to other disease states and immunological phenotypes. Linkage disequilibrium might explain the correlated functional status among segregating V segments, but an unknown experimental factor could not be excluded. Because the 87-base-pair reads could not distinguish some IMGT-functional V segments, including TRBV6-2 and TRBV6-3, those segments were excluded. In a later analysis, 16,951 TCR beta sequences were associated with specific HLA alleles at a false discovery rate of 0.05. V-gene and J-gene trimming of TCR beta chains was associated with a missense DCLRE1C variant in a later genetic analysis, and the association was replicated in an independent cohort. The study listed around 160 TCR beta chains as associated with cytomegalovirus. When HLA alleles, especially DR and DQ, strongly co-occurred, TCR associations were difficult to assign to individual alleles. According to a later analysis, most CMV-associated TCR beta chains appeared to be HLA-restricted, and the HLA associations seemed to be driven largely by CMV exposure. Immune exposure information for the cohort was limited to CMV serostatus. A further reported finding was that TCR beta sequences accurately predicted the HLA-A and HLA-B alleles for most subjects in the first cohort. In a later analysis, TCR association rates were found to vary across HLA loci, with the most associated TCRs seen for DRB1 alleles and the fewest for HLA-C alleles. A group of highly shared sequence variants was considered likely to be a technical artifact of the sequencing pipeline. According to a later genetic analysis, donors in an Asian-associated ancestry cluster had fewer N-insertions in productive TCRs than the approximately 710-donor mean. While some public TCRs were present in many individuals, most TCR sequences turned up only very rarely across donors. A few of the identified cytomegalovirus-associated TCR beta chains were confirmed in vitro to be specific for cytomegalovirus antigens. The earlier analysis of 587 of the donors excluded around 17 rarely observed V segments, including chromosome 9 orphons, because counts were too low. Compared with equally common non-associated chains, HLA-associated TCR beta chains in a later analysis were more clonally expanded and had lower generation probabilities. Because some donors lacked HLA typing at each locus, the association tests relied only on the typed subset. In a later analysis, several top co-occurrence clusters were reported to appear linked to parvovirus B19, influenza, CMV and Epstein-Barr virus. An earlier analysis of around 540 of the donors showed that most TCR beta V segments appeared in productive rearrangements either about 90% or about 30% of the time, which broadly matched IMGT annotations. In this cohort, only TCR beta chains were sequenced, and detectable features were limited by the absence of alpha or paired-chain data.

The receptor library was made with the immunoSEQ multiplex PCR assay. For the multiplex PCR, a mixture combining 60 forward primers for TCR Vbeta segments and 13 reverse primers for TCR Jbeta segments was used. The CDR3 region of rearranged TCR beta genes was amplified from genomic DNA by a multiplex PCR assay. Amplified TCR beta libraries were sequenced as 87-base-pair reads on the Illumina HiSeq System. Processing in the source paper ran as follows. A later analysis counted approximately 74 million unique TCR beta chains across the approximately 700 repertoires, and roughly 10 million of these chains were shared by at least two donors. Raw reads were error-corrected and collapsed into unique sequences with a nearest-neighbor algorithm that merged closely related sequences to remove PCR and sequencing errors. Alignment of CDR3 sequences to IMGT reference sequences was used to assign V, D and J gene segments. For a sequence to be retained, a match of at least six nucleotides to both a V gene segment and a J gene segment was required. A rearrangement counted as productive if the CDR3 had no stop codons and remained in frame with V and J, and every other rearrangement counted as non-productive. Following IMGT convention, CDR3 was defined as the stretch from the second conserved V-encoded cysteine up to the conserved J-encoded phenylalanine. Sequences without an unambiguous match to a single V gene segment were excluded from the earlier analysis of about 630 of the donors. An earlier analysis of a few hundred of the donors classified V segments as functional when productive rearrangements were above 56.7% and as segregating when the standard deviation between donors was above 5%. To diagnose cytomegalovirus status from the catalog of TCR beta chain sequences, a statistical classification framework was built. A later analysis assigned V and J genes by comparing TCR nucleotide sequences with IMGT/GENE-DB human TR gene sequences. In a later analysis, CDR3 sequences and most-parsimonious VDJ recombination scenarios were assigned using the TCRdist pipeline. In a later analysis, each TCR beta chain was defined by its CDR3 amino acid sequence together with its V-gene family, and reads lacking a unique V-gene family were excluded. To address suspected cross-contamination and a sequencing artifact, a later analysis removed a few hundred highly shared, low-generation-probability nucleotide sequences. For each public chain, a later analysis derived a clonal expansion index from normalized ranks of inferred template counts within each repertoire. In a later analysis, generation probabilities were computed using a VDJ recombination model fitted to out-of-frame rearrangements, and the results were checked against IGoR. Hypergeometric tests were used in a later analysis to score TCR-TCR, TCR-HLA and TCR-CMV co-occurrence, with a repertoire-size bias correction applied to the TCR pairs. A later analysis estimated false discovery rates by permuting HLA or CMV assignments 20 times. In a later analysis, co-occurring TCRs were grouped using DBSCAN, with TCRdist sequence similarity added in when clustering inside HLA-allele-positive subsets. Repertoires with fewer than 30,000 or more than 120,000 public chains were left out of co-occurrence clustering, as were five repertoires with anomalous nucleotide sharing. TCRdb retrieved this table from immuneACCESS and kept in-frame rearrangements only. Not all clones are present; in checked studies, unresolved V genes account for under half, and no reason is known for the remainder. D and trimming come from the DNA, and the V and J calls and clone size come from that table. This sample's table carries about 110,000 clones. Of the sample, around 3.5% falls within the top ten clones.

The cohort consisted of some 670 healthy bone marrow donors. All cohort members were sampled while nominally healthy, although unrecorded immune exposures were likely present. The donor was CMV seronegative and belonged to the group of 350 or so seronegative cohort members. A peripheral blood sample was provided by each donor, and peripheral blood mononuclear cells were used for TCR beta sequencing. Genomic DNA was extracted from the blood cell samples with the Qiagen DNeasy Blood Extraction Kit. Taken from cysteine to phenylalanine, the CDR3 has 14 residues. Only the CDR3 DNA is retained, 42 bases long and in frame from the first base. V loses 8 bases of germline sequence and J loses 7 bases, and the interval between the two ends is 20 bases. CDR1 and CDR2 were assigned from the germline V gene as SNHLY and FYNNEI. A note on this clone: The target of this receptor is not known.

Sequenced sample: PBMCs. The sequence derives from a man aged 30 to 39 in good health and CMV-seronegative. The sequence is built from TRBV2 and TRBJ1-1, and the D gene may be TRBD1, 6 bases matching. The DNA is TGTGCCAGCTGCTTTAGGGCAGGGGTGGGTGAAGCTTTCTTT. It is translated as CASCFRAGVGEAFF.